This T cell receptor beta chain was found in a study of quantifying T cell responses using KT2 cells. The wider study: Reverse transcription used primers in the TCR alpha and beta constant regions.

This clonotype was found many times. The cDNA 3' end received a ligated oligonucleotide with a UMI. An equimolar mix of RC1.1 and RC1.2 primed the beta chain across TRBC1 and TRBC2. MiXCR was run by TCRdb on the UMI-ligation and nested PCR reads, yielding one entry per CDR3 protein. The sample includes under 35,000 distinct CDR3 sequences, roughly 8% seen only once; the top ten take around a sixth. The ends lost 5 bases at V and 3 bases at J; junction bases unmatched: 6. The CDR3 totals 13 residues. Germline-derived CDR1 and CDR2 are DFQATT and SNEGSKA (reference sequence). The chain joins TRBV20-1 to TRBJ1-2, with 7 bases lining up with TRBD1. The sample taken for sequencing was PBMCs spiked with cells of the T cell clone KT2. The sequence derives from a human donor. The CDR3 bases are TGCAGTGCTGTAGTAACAGGGGACTATGGCTACACCTTC. It yields the protein CSAVVTGDYGYTF.